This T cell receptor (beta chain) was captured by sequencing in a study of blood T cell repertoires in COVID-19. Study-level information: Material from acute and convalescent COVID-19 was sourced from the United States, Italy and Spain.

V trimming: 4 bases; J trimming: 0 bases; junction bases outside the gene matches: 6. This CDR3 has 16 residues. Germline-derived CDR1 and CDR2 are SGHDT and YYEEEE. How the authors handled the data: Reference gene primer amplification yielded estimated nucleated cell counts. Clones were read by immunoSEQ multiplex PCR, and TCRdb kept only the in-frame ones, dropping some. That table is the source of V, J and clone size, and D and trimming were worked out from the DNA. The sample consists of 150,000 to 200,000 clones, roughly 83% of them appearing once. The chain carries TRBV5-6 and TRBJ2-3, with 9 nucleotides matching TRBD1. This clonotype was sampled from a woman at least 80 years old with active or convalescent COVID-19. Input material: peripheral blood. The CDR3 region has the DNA TGTGCCAGCAGCCTTCGGACAGGGGTGAGCACAGATACGCAGTATTTT. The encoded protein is CASSLRTGVSTDTQYF.